The clone carrying this TCR beta chain was observed a handful of times. The data derive from a study of blood T cell repertoires in COVID-19. Study as a whole: The United States, Italy and Spain supplied acute and convalescent COVID-19 samples. Sample material is recorded as cDNA or gDNA derived from T cells, B-cell-depleted T cells, or PBMCs.

The CDR3 loop spans 15 amino acids. Germline V gene data show CDR1 as KGHSH and CDR2 as LQKENI. V lost 4 bases, J lost 5 bases, and 5 bases stayed unmatched. Per the original methods: Reference gene primers were amplified, and this amplification served to estimate nucleated cell counts. Assay: immunoSEQ multiplex PCR; the TCRdb copy retains only in-frame clones and omits some. V and J calls and clone size are given by that table; D and trimming were obtained from the DNA. The sample holds about 97,000 clones; approximately 81% are singletons and the top ten take around 4.5%. The TCR was taken from a man aged 60-69 years with acute or convalescent COVID-19. The rearrangement links TRBV18 to TRBJ2-5, with 12 bases aligning to TRBD2. The sample comprised peripheral blood. The DNA of the CDR3 is TGTGCCAGCTCACAGACTAGCGGGAGTACGGAGACCCAGTACTTC. This sequence encodes CASSQTSGSTETQYF.